These T cell receptor beta chains were read from a single sample in a study of CD8 T cells in Susac syndrome. TCRdb reprocessed the immunoSEQ multiplex PCR reads with MiXCR, giving one entry per CDR3 protein. The sample consists of around 170,000 distinct CDR3 sequences, roughly 95% of them appearing once. Sequenced material: CD4+ T cells from PBMCs. These receptors were obtained from a human donor with Susac syndrome. Both conserved end residues are part of each CDR3. Fields, in order: D gene, V gene, J gene, clone size, CDR3 protein, CDR3 DNA. D genes are given only for firm matches. The listing skips clone size in some rows; elsewhere it reads once, few, many or a size class.

-	TRBV9	TRBJ2-7	-	CASSVGGFSYEQYF	TGTGCCAGCAGCGTAGGGGGATTCTCCTACGAGCAGTACTTC
TRBD2	TRBV9	TRBJ2-3	-	CASSFSGNTDTQYF	TGTGCCAGCAGCTTTAGCGGGAACACAGATACGCAGTATTTT
-	TRBV6-5	TRBJ1-3	-	CASSHTNLGGPGNTIYF	TGTGCCAGCAGTCACACGAATCTAGGGGGTCCTGGAAACACCATATATTTT
-	TRBV12-3/TRBV12-4	TRBJ2-3	-	CASSFLYGTDTQYF	TGTGCCAGCAGTTTCCTTTATGGCACAGATACGCAGTATTTT
-	TRBV7-2	TRBJ1-6	-	CASSLVMSSPLHF	TGTGCCAGCAGCTTAGTCATGAGTTCACCCCTCCACTTT
-	TRBV19	TRBJ1-2	-	CASSIGGFDYGYTF	TGTGCCAGTAGTATCGGAGGTTTTGACTATGGCTACACCTTC
TRBD2	TRBV15	TRBJ2-1	-	CATSRSPGGPSNEQFF	TGTGCCACCAGCAGGAGCCCGGGGGGGCCAAGCAATGAGCAGTTCTTC
-	TRBV2	TRBJ1-1	-	CASSDLGQAFF	TGTGCCAGCAGTGACTTGGGCCAAGCTTTCTTT
TRBD1	TRBV20-1	TRBJ2-7	-	CSVGQGSYEQYF	TGCAGTGTTGGACAGGGCTCCTACGAGCAGTACTTC
-	TRBV18	TRBJ2-5	-	CASSPNPLETQYF	TGTGCCAGCTCACCTAACCCACTAGAGACCCAGTACTTC
-	TRBV27	TRBJ2-4	-	CASSLLGQSNIQYF	TGTGCCAGCAGTCTCCTCGGTCAGTCTAACATTCAGTACTTC
-	TRBV29-1	TRBJ2-3	-	CSESDYASTDTQYF	TGCAGCGAATCGGACTACGCTAGCACAGATACGCAGTATTTT
TRBD1	TRBV29-1	TRBJ1-1	-	CSVHRGLNTEAFF	TGCAGCGTGCACAGGGGGCTGAACACTGAAGCTTTCTTT
TRBD2	TRBV24-1	TRBJ2-1	-	CATSDHSGGAYNEQFF	TGTGCCACCAGTGATCATAGCGGGGGGGCCTACAATGAGCAGTTCTTC
-	TRBV20-1	TRBJ1-5	-	CSARGPNQPQHF	TGCAGTGCTAGGGGCCCCAATCAGCCCCAGCATTTT
-	TRBV11-1	TRBJ1-1	-	CASSLSMNTEVFF	TGTGCCAGCAGCTTATCCATGAACACTGAAGTTTTCTTT
-	TRBV20-1	TRBJ2-3	-	CSADSPPDTQYF	TGCAGTGCCGACTCCCCCCCGGATACGCAGTATTTT
TRBD1	TRBV20-1	TRBJ1-2	once	CSAAGTGPYAGYTF	TGCAGTGCTGCGGGGACAGGGCCCTACGCGGGCTACACCTTC
-	TRBV6-4	TRBJ2-3	-	CASSVQPSSTDTQYF	TGTGCCAGCAGTGTACAGCCTTCCAGCACAGATACGCAGTATTTT
TRBD1	TRBV10-3	TRBJ1-2	-	CAISDRGLAGYTF	TGTGCCATCAGTGACAGGGGGCTGGCTGGCTACACCTTC
-	TRBV29-1	TRBJ1-1	-	CSVEGTANSAFF	TGCAGCGTTGAAGGGACAGCTAACTCAGCTTTCTTT
-	TRBV5-4	TRBJ2-6	-	CASSLASLSSGANVLTF	TGTGCCAGCAGCTTGGCGAGCCTTTCCTCTGGGGCCAACGTCCTGACTTTC
-	TRBV29-1	TRBJ2-5	-	CSVADSQETQYF	TGCAGCGTTGCCGACAGCCAAGAGACCCAGTACTTC
-	TRBV7-2	TRBJ2-7	-	CASSLVGYEQYF	TGTGCCAGCAGTTTAGTGGGGTACGAGCAGTACTTC
TRBD1	TRBV11-1	TRBJ2-5	-	CASSRRTTGVETQYF	TGTGCCAGCAGCCGAAGGACGACAGGGGTCGAGACCCAGTACTTC
-	TRBV20-1	TRBJ1-2	-	CSGGGRHGYTF	TGCTCCGGGGGAGGGAGGCATGGCTACACCTTC
TRBD1	TRBV20-1	TRBJ1-3	once	CSARKKTGNLDTIYF	TGCAGTGCTAGGAAGAAGACAGGGAACCTAGACACCATATATTTT
-	TRBV5-1	TRBJ2-5	-	CASSLLLRETQYF	TGCGCCAGCAGCTTGTTGTTGCGAGAGACCCAGTACTTC
-	TRBV30	TRBJ1-6	-	CAWSVWSESPLHF	TGTGCCTGGAGTGTATGGTCAGAATCACCCCTCCACTTT
-	TRBV29-1	TRBJ1-1	-	CSVVLHTNTEAFF	TGCAGCGTTGTCCTCCACACGAACACTGAAGCTTTCTTT
-	TRBV30	TRBJ2-3	-	CAWRGDRTTDTQYF	TGTGCCTGGAGGGGCGACAGAACTACAGATACGCAGTATTTT
-	TRBV4-1	TRBJ2-4	-	CASSQDQPGIKNIQYF	TGCGCCAGCAGCCAAGATCAGCCCGGGATCAAAAACATTCAGTACTTC
-	TRBV20-1	TRBJ1-6	once	CSARQGPSNSPLHF	TGCAGTGCTAGACAGGGCCCGAGTAATTCACCCCTCCACTTT
-	TRBV20-1	TRBJ2-7	-	CSARDTRGRSYEQYF	TGCAGTGCTAGAGATACGCGGGGGCGCTCCTACGAGCAGTACTTC
-	TRBV25-1	TRBJ1-1	-	CASSELRGRGTEAFF	TGTGCCAGCAGTGAGTTAAGGGGAAGGGGCACTGAAGCTTTCTTT
-	TRBV2	TRBJ1-5	-	CASSTTVPGAHF	TGTGCCAGCAGTACAACAGTTCCCGGGGCGCATTTT
-	TRBV5-1	TRBJ2-2	-	CASSGGRGTGELFF	TGCGCCAGCAGCGGGGGAAGAGGCACCGGGGAGCTGTTTTTT
TRBD1	TRBV7-2	TRBJ2-7	-	CASRPTGGAYEQYF	TGTGCCAGCAGGCCGACAGGGGGCGCCTACGAGCAGTACTTC
-	TRBV28	TRBJ2-3	-	CASSTRANTDTQYF	TGTGCCAGCAGTACGCGGGCGAACACAGATACGCAGTATTTT
-	TRBV3-1	TRBJ2-1	-	CASSQVAGPNEQFF	TGTGCCAGCAGCCAAGTGGCGGGGCCCAATGAGCAGTTCTTC
TRBD2	TRBV28	TRBJ2-7	-	CASSTPTSVSEQYF	TGTGCCAGCAGTACCCCGACTAGCGTAAGCGAGCAGTACTTC
TRBD1	TRBV6-1	TRBJ2-3	-	CASSPGGQATHTDTQYF	TGTGCCAGCAGCCCCGGGGGACAGGCTACACACACAGATACGCAGTATTTT
-	TRBV30	TRBJ2-7	-	CAWARGQGSSYEQYF	TGTGCCTGGGCTCGGGGTCAGGGGTCCTCCTACGAGCAGTACTTC
-	TRBV29-1	TRBJ2-1	-	CSGAHNEQFF	TGCAGCGGAGCGCACAATGAGCAGTTCTTC
-	TRBV30	TRBJ1-2	-	CAWSVRDTKGGYTF	TGTGCCTGGAGTGTCAGAGACACCAAAGGAGGCTACACCTTC
-	TRBV27	TRBJ1-6	once	CASSDRSNSPLHF	TGTGCCAGCAGCGACAGGAGTAATTCACCCCTCCACTTT
-	TRBV15	TRBJ2-1	-	CATSRSSNPHNEQFF	TGTGCCACCAGCAGATCTAGTAATCCCCACAATGAGCAGTTCTTC
TRBD2	TRBV3-1	TRBJ2-5	-	CASSHGGGADRQETQYF	TGTGCCAGCAGCCACGGCGGGGGGGCCGATCGCCAAGAGACCCAGTACTTC
-	TRBV4-3	TRBJ2-3	-	CASRQDDRGSTDTQYF	TGCGCCAGCAGACAAGATGATCGAGGCAGCACAGATACGCAGTATTTT
-	TRBV6-5	TRBJ2-3	-	CASSWDSKDADTQYF	TGTGCCAGCAGTTGGGACTCTAAGGATGCAGATACGCAGTATTTT
-	TRBV30	TRBJ2-7	once	CAWSGYEQYF	TGTGCCTGGAGTGGATACGAGCAGTACTTC
TRBD1	TRBV20-1	TRBJ2-7	-	CSARTRTGISYEQYF	TGCAGTGCTCGGACAAGGACAGGTATCTCCTACGAGCAGTACTTC
TRBD1	TRBV15	TRBJ1-1	-	CATSKAVTGSTEAFF	TGTGCCACCAGCAAAGCCGTGACAGGGAGTACTGAAGCTTTCTTT
-	TRBV6-4	TRBJ2-2	-	CASSIGLNTGELFF	TGTGCCAGCAGTATTGGACTGAACACCGGGGAGCTGTTTTTT
-	TRBV20-1	TRBJ2-7	-	CSARAQRGLSYEQYF	TGCAGTGCTAGAGCCCAAAGGGGACTTAGCTACGAGCAGTACTTC
TRBD1	TRBV6-5	TRBJ1-4	-	CASSTRTGREKLFF	TGTGCCAGCAGTACCCGGACAGGGAGGGAAAAACTGTTTTTT
-	TRBV6-1	TRBJ1-5	-	CASSTRGGNQPQHF	TGTGCCAGCAGTACCAGGGGAGGCAATCAGCCCCAGCATTTT
-	TRBV9	TRBJ1-5	-	CASSATGWSTQPQHF	TGTGCCAGCAGCGCGACAGGCTGGTCAACACAGCCCCAGCATTTT
-	TRBV30	TRBJ1-5	-	CAWRSGHNQPQHF	TGTGCCTGGAGATCAGGGCACAATCAGCCCCAGCATTTT
TRBD2	TRBV7-9	TRBJ2-3	-	CAAGTSGNTDTQYF	TGTGCCGCGGGGACTAGCGGGAACACAGATACGCAGTATTTT